The rows below give T cell receptor beta chains drawn from one sample of a study of beta chain features in type 1 diabetes. The repertoire was sequenced with immunoSEQ multiplex PCR; TCRdb's copy has only in-frame clones and lacks some. The sample carries more than 250,000 clones, approximately 20% recorded once. The sequenced sample was naive CD4+ T cells from blood. These receptor sequences come from a woman between 35 and 50 years old with type 1 diabetes. Each CDR3 is given with its conserved first and last residue. Not all rows give a size; the values are once, few, many and, for expanded clones, a class.

>few|TRBV7-2|TRBJ2-5
CASSFPRTLETQYF
>few|TRBV30|TRBJ2-3
CALGQGTDTQYF
>few|TRBV9|TRBJ2-3
CASGVSSGAWTDTQYF
>few|TRBV10-3|TRBJ2-1
CAISEPSDEQFF
>few|TRBV7-2|TRBJ2-7
CASSFRGTYEQYF
>NA|TRBV9|TRBJ1-2
CASSPGYGYTF
>few|TRBV5-1|TRBJ1-1
CASSWGGRRSTEAFF
>NA|TRBV15|TRBJ1-5
CATSREGARQPQHF
>few|TRBV14|TRBJ1-1
CASSQISEAEAFF
>few|TRBV2|TRBJ2-6
CASRLGTLGSGANVLTF
>NA|TRBV7-9|TRBJ2-7
CASSPSSVGEQYF
>few|TRBV4-3|TRBJ1-1
CASSRGGQAFF
>NA|TRBV7-8|TRBJ2-7
CASSKGQGAGEQYF